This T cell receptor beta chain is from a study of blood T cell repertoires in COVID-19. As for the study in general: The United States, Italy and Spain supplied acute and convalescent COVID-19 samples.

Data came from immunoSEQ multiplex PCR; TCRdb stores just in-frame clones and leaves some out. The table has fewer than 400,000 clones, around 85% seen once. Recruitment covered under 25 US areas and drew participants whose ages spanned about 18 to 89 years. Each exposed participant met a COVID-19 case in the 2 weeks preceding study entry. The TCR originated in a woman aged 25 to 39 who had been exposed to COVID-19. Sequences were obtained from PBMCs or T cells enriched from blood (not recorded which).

The CDR3 DNA sequence: TGCGCCAGCAGCCAAGACCAGGGTTCTATAGAAAAACTGTTTTTT. Translating it yields CASSQDQGSIEKLFF. V and J are TRBV4-3 and TRBJ1-4; a weak D match, TRBD1 (5 bases). The germline gives CDR1 LGHNA, CDR2 YSLEER. The V gene lost 0 bases and the J gene lost 8 bases, with 13 bases spanning the gap. CDR3 size: 15 residues.